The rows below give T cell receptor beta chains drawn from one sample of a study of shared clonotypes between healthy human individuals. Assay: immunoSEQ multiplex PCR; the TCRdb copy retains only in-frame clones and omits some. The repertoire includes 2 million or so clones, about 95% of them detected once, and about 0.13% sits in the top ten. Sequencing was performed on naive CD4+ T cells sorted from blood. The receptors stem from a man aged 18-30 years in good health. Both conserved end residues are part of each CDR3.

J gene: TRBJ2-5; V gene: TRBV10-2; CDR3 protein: CASSEPLAGGPLIGTQYF
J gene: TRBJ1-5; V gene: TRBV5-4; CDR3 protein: CASSVQGSNQPQHF
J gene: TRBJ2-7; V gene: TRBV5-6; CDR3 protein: CASSLRRTSGSGEQYF
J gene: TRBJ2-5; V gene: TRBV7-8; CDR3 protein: CASSLSGQGNQETQYF
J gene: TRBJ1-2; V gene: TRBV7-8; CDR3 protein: CASSLGGHLLRMGYTF
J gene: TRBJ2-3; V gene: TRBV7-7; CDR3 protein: CASSLGTSGNTDTQYF
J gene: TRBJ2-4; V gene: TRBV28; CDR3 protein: CASSFPTSGARKNIQYF
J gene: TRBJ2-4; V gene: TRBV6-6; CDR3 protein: CASRSGGIAKNIQYF
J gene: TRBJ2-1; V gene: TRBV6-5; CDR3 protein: CASSPTNRGEQFF
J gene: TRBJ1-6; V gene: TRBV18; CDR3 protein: CASSPLTVGGSPLHF
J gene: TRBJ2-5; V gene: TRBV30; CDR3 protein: CAWSVKGLETQYF
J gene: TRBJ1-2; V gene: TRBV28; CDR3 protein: CASSLPGGSYTF
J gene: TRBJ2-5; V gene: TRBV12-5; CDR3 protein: CASGPPPGAWYQETQYF
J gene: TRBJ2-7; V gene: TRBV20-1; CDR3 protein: CSARDWPQYF
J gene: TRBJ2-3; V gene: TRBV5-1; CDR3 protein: CASSAGWVTDTQYF
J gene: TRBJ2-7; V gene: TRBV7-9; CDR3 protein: CASSLTSHEQYF
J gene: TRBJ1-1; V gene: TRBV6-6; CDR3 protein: CASSYRAGQPNTEAFF
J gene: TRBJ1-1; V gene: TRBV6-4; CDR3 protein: CASSPSYPMNTEAFF
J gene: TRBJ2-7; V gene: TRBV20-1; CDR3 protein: CSAVDEEQYF
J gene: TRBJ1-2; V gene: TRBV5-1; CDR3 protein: CASSGTGDYGYTF
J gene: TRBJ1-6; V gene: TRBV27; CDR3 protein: CASATAGTGLSPLHF
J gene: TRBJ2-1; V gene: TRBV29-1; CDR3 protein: CSVGGSGTRNEQFF
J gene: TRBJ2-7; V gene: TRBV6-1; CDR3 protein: CASSNQQGSYEQYF
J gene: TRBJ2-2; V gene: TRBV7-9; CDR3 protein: CASSLGSGLNTGELFF
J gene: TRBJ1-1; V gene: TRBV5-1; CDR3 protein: CASSLQGGMNTEAFF